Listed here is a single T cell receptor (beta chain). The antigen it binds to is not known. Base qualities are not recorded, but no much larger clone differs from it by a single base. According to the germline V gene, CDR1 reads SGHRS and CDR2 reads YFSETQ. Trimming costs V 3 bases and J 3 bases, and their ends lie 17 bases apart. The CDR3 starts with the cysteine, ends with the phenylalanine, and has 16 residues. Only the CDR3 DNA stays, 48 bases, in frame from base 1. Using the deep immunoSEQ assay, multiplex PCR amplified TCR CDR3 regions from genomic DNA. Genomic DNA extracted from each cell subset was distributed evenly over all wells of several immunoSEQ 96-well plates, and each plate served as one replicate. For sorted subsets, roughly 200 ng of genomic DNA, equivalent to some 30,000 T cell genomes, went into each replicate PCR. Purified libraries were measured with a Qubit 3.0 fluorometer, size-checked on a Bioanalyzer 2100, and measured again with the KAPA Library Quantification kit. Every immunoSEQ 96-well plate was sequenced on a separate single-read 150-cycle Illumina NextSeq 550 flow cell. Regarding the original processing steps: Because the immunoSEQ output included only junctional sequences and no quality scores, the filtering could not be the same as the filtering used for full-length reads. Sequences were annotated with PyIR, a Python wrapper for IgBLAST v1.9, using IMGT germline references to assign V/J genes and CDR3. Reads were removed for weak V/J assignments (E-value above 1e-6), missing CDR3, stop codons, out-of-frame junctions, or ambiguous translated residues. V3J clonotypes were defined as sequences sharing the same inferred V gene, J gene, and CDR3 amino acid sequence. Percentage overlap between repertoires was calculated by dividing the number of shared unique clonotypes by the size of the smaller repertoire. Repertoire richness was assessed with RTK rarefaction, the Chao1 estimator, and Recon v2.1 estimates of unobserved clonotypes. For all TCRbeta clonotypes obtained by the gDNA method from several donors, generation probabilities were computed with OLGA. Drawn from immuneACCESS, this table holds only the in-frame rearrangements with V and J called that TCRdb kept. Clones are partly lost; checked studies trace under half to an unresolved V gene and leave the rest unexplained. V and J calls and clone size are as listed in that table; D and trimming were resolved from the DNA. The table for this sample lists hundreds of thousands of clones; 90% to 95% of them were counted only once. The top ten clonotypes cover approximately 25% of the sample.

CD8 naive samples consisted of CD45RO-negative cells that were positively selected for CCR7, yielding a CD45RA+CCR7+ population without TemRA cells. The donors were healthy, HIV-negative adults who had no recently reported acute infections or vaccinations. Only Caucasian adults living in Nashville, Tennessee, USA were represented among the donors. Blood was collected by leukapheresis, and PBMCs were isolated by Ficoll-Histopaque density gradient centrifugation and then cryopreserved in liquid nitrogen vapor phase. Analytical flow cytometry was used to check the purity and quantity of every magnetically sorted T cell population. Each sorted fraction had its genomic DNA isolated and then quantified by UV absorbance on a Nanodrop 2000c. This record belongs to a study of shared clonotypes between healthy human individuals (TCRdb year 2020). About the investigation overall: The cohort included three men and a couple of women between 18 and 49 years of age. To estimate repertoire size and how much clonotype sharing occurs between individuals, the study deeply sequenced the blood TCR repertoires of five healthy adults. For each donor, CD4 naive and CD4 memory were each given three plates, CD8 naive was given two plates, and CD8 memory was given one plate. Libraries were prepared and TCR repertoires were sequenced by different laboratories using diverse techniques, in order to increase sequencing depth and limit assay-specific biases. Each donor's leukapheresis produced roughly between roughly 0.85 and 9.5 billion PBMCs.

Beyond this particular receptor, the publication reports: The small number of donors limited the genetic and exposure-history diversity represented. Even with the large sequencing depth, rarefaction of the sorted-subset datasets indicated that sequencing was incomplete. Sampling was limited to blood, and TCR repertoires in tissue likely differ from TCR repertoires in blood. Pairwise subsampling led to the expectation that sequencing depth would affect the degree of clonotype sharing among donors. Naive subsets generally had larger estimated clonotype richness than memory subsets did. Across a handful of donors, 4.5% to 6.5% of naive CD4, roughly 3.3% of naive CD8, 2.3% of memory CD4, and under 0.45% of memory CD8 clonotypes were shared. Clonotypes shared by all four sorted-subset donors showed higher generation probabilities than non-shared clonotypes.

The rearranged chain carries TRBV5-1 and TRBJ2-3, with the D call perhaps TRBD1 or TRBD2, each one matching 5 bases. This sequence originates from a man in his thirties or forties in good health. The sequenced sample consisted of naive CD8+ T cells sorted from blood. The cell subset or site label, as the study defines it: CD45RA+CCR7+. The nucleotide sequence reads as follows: TGCGCCAGCAGCTCGGGACGACTCCTGGGGACAGATACGCAGTATTTT. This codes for CASSSGRLLGTDTQYF.